This passage covers 6 T cell receptor beta chains from one sample sequenced in a study of blood T cells in healthy people across ages. The use of a sample-barcoded 5' primer and a J-beta primer mix characterized a second PCR of about 7 to 12 cycles. From the 5' RACE reads, TCRdb called clonotypes with MiXCR, one entry per CDR3 protein. The data show more than 650,000 distinct CDR3 sequences, approximately 21% seen once. Sample: blood. These receptors all come from a man in his 70s in good health.

This rearrangement joins TRBV12-3 or TRBV12-4 to TRBJ2-5, with 7 nucleotides matching TRBD1. The V segment lost 5 bases and the J segment 4 bases; nucleotides outside the gene matches: 7. The CDR3 is 14 amino acids. The CDR3 spells CASSPDRVRETQYF. The CDR3 DNA follows: TGTGCCAGCAGTCCCGACAGGGTGAGAGAGACCCAGTACTTC.

The V gene is TRBV18, the J gene TRBJ2-5; D possibly matches TRBD1 or TRBD2 (5 bases each). V was shortened by 1 base and J by 2 bases, with 14 bases between the two germline ends. CDR1 and CDR2 from the germline V gene are KGHSH and LQKENI. The CDR3 has 16 amino acids. The CDR3 reads CASSPRGPTSQETQYF. The CDR3 nucleotides are TGTGCCAGCTCACCACGGGGCCCCACTAGTCAAGAGACCCAGTACTTC.

This clonotype was recorded a few times. The chain uses TRBV5-1 and TRBJ2-5; D is undetermined. CDR1 SGHRS and CDR2 YFSETQ come from the germline V gene. The CDR3 contains 14 residues. Trimming took 1 base from V and 2 from J, leaving 9 bases between them. CDR3 bases: TGCGCCAGCAGCTTGCTGGAGCCACAAGAGACCCAGTACTTC. It yields the protein CASSLLEPQETQYF.

This clonotype appeared many times. The gene calls are TRBV3-1 and TRBJ2-3; D is undetermined. CDR3 size: 13 residues. Germline values: CDR1 LGHDT, CDR2 YNNKEL (reference sequence). The ends were cut back, 1 base at V and 7 bases at J, with 9 bases in the middle. The CDR3 DNA reads TGTGCCAGCAGCCAAGTACCCCCAAATACGCAGTATTTT. Residues: CASSQVPPNTQYF.

This clonotype was seen more than once but under ten times. The rearrangement links TRBV5-1 to TRBJ2-7, with 9 bases fitting TRBD1. The CDR3 extends over 16 amino acids. V lost 4 bases to trimming and J lost 3 bases; unmatched junction nucleotides: 11. The germline CDR1 and CDR2 sequences are SGHRS and YFSETQ. In DNA, the CDR3 is TGCGCCAGCAGCCCTACCTTGACAGGGGGTGGCTACGAGCAGTACTTC. Translated, it gives CASSPTLTGGGYEQYF.

This clonotype occurred a few times. This chain links TRBV7-2 with TRBJ1-2; 8 bases map to TRBD1. The V gene end was trimmed by 4 bases and the J gene end by 7 bases; junction bases not matched to a gene: 11. This CDR3 contains 15 residues. Germline CDR1 is SGHTA and CDR2 is FQGNSA. Written as DNA, the CDR3 is TGTGCCAGCAGCTCAGGGGGCTCAGGAGGAGTTGGCTACACCTTC. This encodes CASSSGGSGGVGYTF.